These 2 T cell receptor beta chains share one sample of origin, sequenced in a study of cytomegalovirus exposure and HLA in healthy donors. This PCR relied on a set of 60 Vbeta primers and 13 Jbeta primers. Clones were sequenced by immunoSEQ multiplex PCR, and TCRdb holds only the in-frame ones, with some missing. Here the sample spans 190,000 or so clones, roughly four fifths being singletons. The sequencing input was PBMCs. The receptors come from a woman between 45 and 65 years old in good health and CMV-seropositive.

This clone was detected once. CDR3 sequence: CASSLSGQLINSPLHF. The CDR3, as DNA: TGTGCCAGCAGCCTCTCAGGACAGCTAATTAATTCACCCCTCCACTTT. The V gene is TRBV5-8, the J gene TRBJ1-6, with TRBD1 as a possible D gene (6 bases). Trimming left V 4 bases short and J 6 bases short, with 17 bases between. The germline CDR1 and CDR2 sequences are SGHTS and YDEGEE. The CDR3 has 16 amino acids.

This chain joins TRBV7-2 and TRBJ2-5; D unclear. CDR3 length equals 14 residues. Trimming removed 5 bases at V and 0 bases at J, with 10 bases between. Germline V gene data show CDR1 as SGHTA and CDR2 as FQGNSA. In nucleotides, the CDR3 is TGTGCCAGCAGCACAGCCGGTAACCAAGAGACCCAGTACTTC. Its protein is CASSTAGNQETQYF. Together with reference TRBV7-2 and TRBJ2-5, the CDR3 gives the full variable domain: GAGVSQSPSNKVTEKGKDVELRCDPISGHTALYWYRQSLGQGLEFLIYFQGNSAPDKSGLPSDRFSAERTGGSVSTLTIQRTQQEDSAVYLCASSTAGNQETQYFGPGTRLLVL.